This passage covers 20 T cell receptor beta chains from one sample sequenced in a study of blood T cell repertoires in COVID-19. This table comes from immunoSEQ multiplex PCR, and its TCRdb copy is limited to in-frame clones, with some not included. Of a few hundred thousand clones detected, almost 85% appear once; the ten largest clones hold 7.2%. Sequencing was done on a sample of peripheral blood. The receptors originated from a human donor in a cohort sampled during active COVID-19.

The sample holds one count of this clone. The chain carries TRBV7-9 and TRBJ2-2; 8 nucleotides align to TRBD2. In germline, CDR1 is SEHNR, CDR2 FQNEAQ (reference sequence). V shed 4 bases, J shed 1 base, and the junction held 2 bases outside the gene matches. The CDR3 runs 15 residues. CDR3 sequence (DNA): TGTGCCAGCAGCTCGGGACTAGAGAACACCGGGGAGCTGTTTTTT. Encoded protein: CASSSGLENTGELFF.

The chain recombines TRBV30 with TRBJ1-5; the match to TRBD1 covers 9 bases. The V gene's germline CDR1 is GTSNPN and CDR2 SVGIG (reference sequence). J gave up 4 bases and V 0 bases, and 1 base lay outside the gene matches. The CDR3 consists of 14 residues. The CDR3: CAWSVGTGNQPQHF. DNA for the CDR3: TGTGCCTGGAGTGTAGGGACAGGGAATCAGCCCCAGCATTTT.

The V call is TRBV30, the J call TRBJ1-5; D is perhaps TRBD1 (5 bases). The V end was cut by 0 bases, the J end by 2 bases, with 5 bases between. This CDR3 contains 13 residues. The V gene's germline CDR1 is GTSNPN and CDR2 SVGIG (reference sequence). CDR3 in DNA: TGTGCCTGGAGTGTGGGGCGCAATCAGCCCCAGCATTTT. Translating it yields CAWSVGRNQPQHF.

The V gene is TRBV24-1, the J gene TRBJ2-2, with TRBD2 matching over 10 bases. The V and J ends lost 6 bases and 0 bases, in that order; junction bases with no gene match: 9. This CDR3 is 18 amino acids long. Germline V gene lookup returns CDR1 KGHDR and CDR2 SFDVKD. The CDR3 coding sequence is TGTGCCACCAGTCGGCTAGCGGGGGACGGATCGAACACCGGGGAGCTGTTTTTT. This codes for CATSRLAGDGSNTGELFF.

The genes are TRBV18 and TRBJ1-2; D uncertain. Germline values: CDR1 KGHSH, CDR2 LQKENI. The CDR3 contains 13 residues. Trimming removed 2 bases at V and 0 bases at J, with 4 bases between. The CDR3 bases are TGTGCCAGCTCACCAGACTCTAACTATGGCTACACCTTC. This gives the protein CASSPDSNYGYTF.

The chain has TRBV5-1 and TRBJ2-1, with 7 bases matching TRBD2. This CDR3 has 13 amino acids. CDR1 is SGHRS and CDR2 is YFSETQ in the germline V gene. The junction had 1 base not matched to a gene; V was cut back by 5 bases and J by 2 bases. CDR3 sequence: CASRLATYNEQFF. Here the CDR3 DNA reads TGCGCCAGCAGACTAGCGACCTACAATGAGCAGTTCTTC.

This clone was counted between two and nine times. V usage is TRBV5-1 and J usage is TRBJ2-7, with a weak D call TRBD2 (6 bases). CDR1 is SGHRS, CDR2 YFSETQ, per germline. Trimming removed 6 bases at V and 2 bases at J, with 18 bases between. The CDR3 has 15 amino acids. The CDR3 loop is CASTHGHGGTYEQYF. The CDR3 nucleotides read TGCGCCAGCACCCACGGGCACGGGGGAACCTACGAGCAGTACTTC.

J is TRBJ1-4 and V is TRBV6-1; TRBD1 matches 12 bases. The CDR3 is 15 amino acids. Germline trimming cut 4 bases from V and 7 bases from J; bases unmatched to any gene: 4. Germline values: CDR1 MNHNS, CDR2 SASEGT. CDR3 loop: CASSAGTGGFEKLFF. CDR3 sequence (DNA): TGTGCCAGCAGTGCCGGGACAGGGGGCTTTGAAAAACTGTTTTTT.

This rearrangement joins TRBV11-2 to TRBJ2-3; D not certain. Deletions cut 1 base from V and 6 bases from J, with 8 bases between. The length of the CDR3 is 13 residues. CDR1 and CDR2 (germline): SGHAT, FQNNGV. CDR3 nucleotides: TGTGCCAGCAGCTTAGGGGCCAGGGATACGCAGTATTTT. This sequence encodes CASSLGARDTQYF.

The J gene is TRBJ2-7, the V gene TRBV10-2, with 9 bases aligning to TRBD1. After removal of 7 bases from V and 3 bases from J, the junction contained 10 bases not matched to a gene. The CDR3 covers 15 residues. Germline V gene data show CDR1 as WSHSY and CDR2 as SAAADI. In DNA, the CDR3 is TGCGCCAGCACCAGAACAGGGGGCGTTAACTACGAGCAGTACTTC. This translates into CASTRTGGVNYEQYF.

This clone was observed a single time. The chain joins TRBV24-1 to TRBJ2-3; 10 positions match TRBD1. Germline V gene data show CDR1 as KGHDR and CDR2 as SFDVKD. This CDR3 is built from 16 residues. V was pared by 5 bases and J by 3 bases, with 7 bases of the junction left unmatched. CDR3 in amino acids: CATSGLTGGKTDTQYF. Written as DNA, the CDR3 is TGTGCCACCAGTGGTCTGACAGGGGGCAAGACAGATACGCAGTATTTT.

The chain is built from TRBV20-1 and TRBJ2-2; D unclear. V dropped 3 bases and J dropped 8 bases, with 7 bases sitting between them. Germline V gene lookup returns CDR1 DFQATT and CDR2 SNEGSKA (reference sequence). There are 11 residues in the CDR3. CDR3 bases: TGCAGTGCTAGCCACGGGGGGGAGCTGTTTTTT. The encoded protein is CSASHGGELFF.

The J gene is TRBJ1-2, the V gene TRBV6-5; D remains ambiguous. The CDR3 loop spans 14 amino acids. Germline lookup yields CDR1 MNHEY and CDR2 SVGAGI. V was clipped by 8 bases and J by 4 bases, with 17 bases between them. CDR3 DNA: TGTGCCAGCCGCCCGCTGAGTAAATCCTATGGCTACACCTTC. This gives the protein CASRPLSKSYGYTF.

CDR3 loop: CASSLYSPYSNQPQHF. CDR3 sequence (DNA): TGTGCCAGCAGTTTATACAGTCCATATAGCAATCAGCCCCAGCATTTT. The chain couples TRBV28 to TRBJ1-5; D gene ambiguous. Trimming left V 1 base short and J 0 bases short, with 10 bases between. The CDR3 totals 16 residues. From germline, CDR1 is MDHEN and CDR2 SYDVKM.

In DNA form, the CDR3 reads TGCGCCAGCAGCTTGGGGACATTGGACCCTAACTATGGCTACACCTTC. Translating it yields CASSLGTLDPNYGYTF. The V call is TRBV5-1, the J call TRBJ1-2; D possibly corresponds to TRBD1 (5 bases). V was trimmed by 0 bases and J by 0 bases, leaving 12 bases between them. Germline values: CDR1 SGHRS, CDR2 YFSETQ. The CDR3 loop spans 16 amino acids.

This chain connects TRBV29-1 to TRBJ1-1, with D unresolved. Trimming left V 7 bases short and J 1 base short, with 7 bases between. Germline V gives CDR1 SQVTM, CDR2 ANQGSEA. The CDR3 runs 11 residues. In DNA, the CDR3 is TGCAGCGGGGCAAGGAACACTGAAGCTTTCTTT. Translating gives CSGARNTEAFF.

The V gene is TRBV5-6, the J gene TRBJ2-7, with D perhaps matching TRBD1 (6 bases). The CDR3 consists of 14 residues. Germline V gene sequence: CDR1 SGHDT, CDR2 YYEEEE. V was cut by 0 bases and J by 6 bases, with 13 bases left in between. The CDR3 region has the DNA TGTGCCAGCAGCTTGGTAACAGGGCTCCGCGAGCAGTACTTC. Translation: CASSLVTGLREQYF.

CDR3 sequence: CAWSVQGAGELFF. As DNA, the CDR3 is TGTGCCTGGAGTGTACAGGGGGCCGGGGAGCTGTTTTTT. The V call is TRBV30, the J call TRBJ2-2; 8 positions agree with TRBD1. The junction had 0 bases not matched to a gene; V was cut back by 0 bases and J by 6 bases. In germline, CDR1 is GTSNPN, CDR2 SVGIG (reference sequence). The CDR3 is 13 residues long.

The CDR3 bases are TGCGCCAGCAGCTTGATCGAGACTAGCATGGGGTACGAGCAGTACTTC. Translation gives CASSLIETSMGYEQYF. The rearrangement uses TRBV5-1 and TRBJ2-7; 7 nucleotides agree with TRBD2. The junction had 11 bases not matched to a gene; V was cut back by 1 base and J by 4 bases. Germline assignment: CDR1 SGHRS and CDR2 YFSETQ. This CDR3 is 16 amino acids long.

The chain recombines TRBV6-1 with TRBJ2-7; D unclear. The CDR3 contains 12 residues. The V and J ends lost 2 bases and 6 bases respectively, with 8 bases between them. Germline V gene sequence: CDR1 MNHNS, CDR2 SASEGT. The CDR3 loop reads CASSERSLEQYF. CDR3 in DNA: TGTGCCAGCAGTGAACGCAGTCTCGAGCAGTACTTC.